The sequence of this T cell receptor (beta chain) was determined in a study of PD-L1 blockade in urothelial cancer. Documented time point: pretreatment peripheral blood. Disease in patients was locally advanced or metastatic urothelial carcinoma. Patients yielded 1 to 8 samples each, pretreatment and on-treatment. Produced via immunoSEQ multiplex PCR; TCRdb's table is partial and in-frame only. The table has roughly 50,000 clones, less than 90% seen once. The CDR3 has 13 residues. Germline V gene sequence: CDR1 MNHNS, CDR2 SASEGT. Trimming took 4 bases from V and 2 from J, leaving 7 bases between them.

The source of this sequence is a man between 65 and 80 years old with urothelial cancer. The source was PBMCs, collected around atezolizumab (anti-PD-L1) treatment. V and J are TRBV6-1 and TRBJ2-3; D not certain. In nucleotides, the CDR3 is TGTGCCAGCAGTGTCCCATCCACAGATACGCAGTATTTT. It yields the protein CASSVPSTDTQYF.